The 32 T cell receptor beta chains in this list originate from one sample, sequenced in a study of cytomegalovirus exposure and HLA in healthy donors. PCR involved 60 Vbeta and 13 Jbeta primers. Data came from immunoSEQ multiplex PCR; TCRdb stores just in-frame clones and leaves some out. The table shows 35,000 to 50,000 clones, with 60% to 75% occurring only once. Sample: PBMCs. The receptors were sampled from a middle-aged man in good health and CMV-seronegative.

This clone was counted a few times. This chain joins TRBV19 and TRBJ2-3, with D perhaps matching TRBD2 (6 bases). The CDR3 is made up of 15 amino acids. CDR1 is LNHDA, CDR2 SQIVND, per germline (reference sequence). With 2 bases removed from V and 1 base from J, the gap between germline ends came to 10 bases. As DNA, the CDR3 is TGTGCCAGTAGTATATTGGGCGGGGGCACAGATACGCAGTATTTT. The encoded protein is CASSILGGGTDTQYF.

The rearrangement links TRBV28 to TRBJ2-1, with 7 bases fitting TRBD2. V trimming: 4 bases; J trimming: 3 bases; junction bases outside the gene matches: 18. CDR1 MDHEN and CDR2 SYDVKM come from the germline V gene. This CDR3 is built from 19 residues. The CDR3 is CASSSPGTIPRYFYNEQFF. The CDR3 DNA reads as TGTGCCAGCAGTTCCCCCGGGACTATTCCCCGATACTTCTACAATGAGCAGTTCTTC.

The chain employs TRBV7-9 and TRBJ2-5, with D maybe TRBD1 (6 bases). With 4 bases removed from V and 4 bases from J, the gap between germline ends came to 22 bases. This CDR3 is 17 amino acids long. Germline values: CDR1 SEHNR, CDR2 FQNEAQ (reference sequence). The CDR3: CASSSNLLQGRRETQYF. The CDR3 DNA reads TGTGCCAGCAGCTCCAACCTCCTACAGGGTAGGCGAGAGACCCAGTACTTC.

A few counts support this clone. The chain links TRBV4-1 to TRBJ1-1; 7 bases align to TRBD1. In germline, CDR1 is MGHRA, CDR2 YSYEKL. This CDR3 comprises 19 residues. Trimming removed 0 bases from V and 4 bases from J; junction bases left unmatched: 17. DNA for the CDR3: TGCGCCAGCAGCCAAGACGGTGGAGGGACAGCCAGAATAGGCACTGAAGCTTTCTTT. As protein: CASSQDGGGTARIGTEAFF.

The V call is TRBV28, the J call TRBJ2-7; a possible D gene is TRBD2 (5 bases). Per the germline V gene, CDR1 is MDHEN and CDR2 is SYDVKM. This CDR3 has 13 residues. V lost 7 bases to trimming and J lost 4 bases, with 14 bases between them. Here the CDR3 reads CASTPPGTYEQYF. The DNA for the CDR3 is TGTGCCAGCACCCCCCCGGGAACGTACGAGCAGTACTTC.

V is TRBV7-8 and J is TRBJ1-2; D may be TRBD1 (5 bases). Germline V gene sequence: CDR1 SGHVS, CDR2 FQNEAQ. Trimming shortened V by 11 bases and J by 4 bases, and 11 bases separated the two germline ends. This CDR3 comprises 11 residues. The CDR3 DNA sequence: TGTGCCTCCGGGGGGGGCTATGGCTACACCTTC. Protein sequence: CASGGGYGYTF.

The chain is built from TRBV4-1 and TRBJ1-2; D is undetermined. Germline V gene data show CDR1 as MGHRA and CDR2 as YSYEKL. Trimming took off 0 bases at V and 3 bases at J, with 11 bases between the two ends. There are 15 residues in the CDR3. This CDR3 is CASSQDPADYYGYTF. For the CDR3, the DNA is TGCGCCAGCAGCCAAGATCCGGCGGATTACTATGGCTACACCTTC.

This clone has just a few counts. The gene calls are TRBV11-2 and TRBJ1-5; D remains ambiguous. The germline CDR1 and CDR2 sequences are SGHAT and FQNNGV. CDR3 size: 15 residues. Trimming removed 5 bases at V and 8 bases at J, with 19 bases between. In nucleotides, the CDR3 is TGTGCCAGCAGCCTCTCCTCCCTTTATCAGGAGCCCCAGCATTTT. Its protein is CASSLSSLYQEPQHF.

This chain uses TRBV28 with TRBJ1-1; D might be TRBD1 (6 bases). The germline V gene encodes CDR1 MDHEN and CDR2 SYDVKM. CDR3 length equals 12 residues. Deletions cut 7 bases from V and 3 bases from J, with 9 bases between. CDR3 nucleotide sequence: TGTGCCAGCAATCAGGGGTACACTGAAGCTTTCTTT. This sequence encodes CASNQGYTEAFF.

The gene calls are TRBV11-3 and TRBJ2-5; perhaps TRBD2 as D (5 bases). CDR3 length: 15 residues. Germline CDR1 is SGHNT and CDR2 is YENEEA. V was shortened by 1 base and J by 5 bases, with 14 bases between the two germline ends. The CDR3 DNA reads TGTGCCAGCAGCTTAGGGCCGCTAGCCAGCGAGACCCAGTACTTC. This translates into CASSLGPLASETQYF.

This chain uses TRBV30 with TRBJ1-5; D uncertain. The CDR3 covers 13 residues. Looked up from germline, CDR1 is GTSNPN and CDR2 is SVGIG (reference sequence). Trimming took off 0 bases at V and 3 bases at J, with 6 bases between the two ends. CDR3 bases: TGTGCCTGGAGTGTAAGCCTCAATCAGCCCCAGCATTTT. Its translation: CAWSVSLNQPQHF.

The gene calls are TRBV2 and TRBJ1-6, with D possibly TRBD1 on 5 matching bases. With 4 bases removed from V and 5 bases from J, the gap between germline ends came to 9 bases. The CDR3 has 14 amino acids. CDR1 SNHLY and CDR2 FYNNEI come from the germline V gene. Written as DNA, the CDR3 is TGTGCCAGCAGTGTGGCCAGGGATAATTCACCCCTCCACTTT. Its protein product is CASSVARDNSPLHF.

The rearrangement joins TRBV5-4 to TRBJ2-2; weak D call: TRBD2 (5 bases). The CDR3 covers 13 residues. Looked up from germline, CDR1 is SGHNT and CDR2 is YYREEE (reference sequence). Trimming stripped 0 bases from V and 8 bases from J, with 8 bases between. The CDR3 reads CASSLGGAGELFF. CDR3 in DNA: TGTGCCAGCAGCTTGGGGGGAGCTGGGGAGCTGTTTTTT.

The table lists this clone with a few counts. This rearrangement joins TRBV5-4 to TRBJ2-5; D perhaps matches TRBD2 (5 bases). Germline CDR1 is SGHNT and CDR2 is YYREEE (reference sequence). The CDR3 sequence is 13 residues long. V lost 4 bases to trimming and J lost 5 bases, with 12 bases between them. CDR3 sequence (DNA): TGTGCCAGCAGCCAAACTAGTTTGGAGACCCAGTACTTC. It codes for CASSQTSLETQYF.

The V call is TRBV7-9, the J call TRBJ1-2, with 9 bases identical to TRBD1. The CDR3 extends over 13 amino acids. With V trimmed by 5 bases and J by 5 bases, 3 bases remained unmatched. The germline V gene has CDR1 SEHNR and CDR2 FQNEAQ (reference sequence). In DNA, the CDR3 is TGTGCCAGCAGCCCCGGGACAGGGTATGGCTACACCTTC. It encodes CASSPGTGYGYTF.

V is TRBV7-6 and J is TRBJ2-7, with D perhaps matching TRBD1 (5 bases). The V and J ends lost 1 base and 3 bases respectively, with 10 bases between them. CDR3 length equals 14 residues. Germline V gene sequence: CDR1 SGHVS, CDR2 FNYEAQ. The CDR3 sequence is CASSLGAGFYEQYF. For the CDR3, the DNA is TGTGCCAGCAGCTTAGGGGCAGGGTTCTACGAGCAGTACTTC.

This chain links TRBV15 with TRBJ1-2; the D gene is possibly TRBD1 (5 bases). Germline V lookup: CDR1 LNHNV, CDR2 YYDKDF (reference sequence). CDR3 size: 12 residues. Trimming pared 1 base from V and 8 bases from J, leaving 8 bases between. The DNA for the CDR3 is TGTGCCACCAGCAGAGTCAGGGAAGGCTACACCTTC. Its protein is CATSRVREGYTF.

This clone was recorded a few times. This sequence joins TRBV28 and TRBJ1-1; D uncertain. Looked up from germline, CDR1 is MDHEN and CDR2 is SYDVKM. The length of the CDR3 is 15 residues. The germline V and J ends were trimmed by 4 bases and 3 bases, with 15 bases remaining between them. DNA of the CDR3: TGTGCCAGCAGTTCCTCGAGGGCTTTGGACACTGAAGCTTTCTTT. This encodes CASSSSRALDTEAFF.

The CDR3, as DNA: TGTGCCAGCAGCTTAAATCAGGCGGGGAGCTACAATGAGCAGTTCTTC. Translated, it gives CASSLNQAGSYNEQFF. The chain joins TRBV7-2 to TRBJ2-1; a possible D gene is TRBD2 (6 bases). This CDR3 is built from 16 residues. V was trimmed by 2 bases and J by 3 bases, leaving 14 bases between them. Germline V gene lookup returns CDR1 SGHTA and CDR2 FQGNSA.

This chain joins TRBV18 and TRBJ1-5; D call uncertain. V was pared by 2 bases and J by 4 bases, with 6 bases between. The germline gives CDR1 KGHSH, CDR2 LQKENI. The CDR3 loop spans 13 amino acids. The CDR3, as DNA: TGTGCCAGCTCACCATCTAAGAATCAGCCCCAGCATTTT. It specifies CASSPSKNQPQHF. Using reference TRBV18 and TRBJ1-5 for the parts outside the CDR3, the full variable domain is NAGVMQNPRHLVRRRGQEARLRCSPMKGHSHVYWYRQLPEEGLKFMVYLQKENIIDESGMPKERFSAEFPKEGPSILRIQQVVRGDSAAYFCASSPSKNQPQHFGDGTRLSIL.

The chain joins TRBV4-3 to TRBJ2-1; 10 positions match TRBD2. The CDR3 has 17 residues. The junction had 10 bases not matched to a gene; V was cut back by 0 bases and J by 8 bases. Germline-derived CDR1 and CDR2 are LGHNA and YSLEER. The CDR3 here is CASSQDRLAGALHEQFF. The CDR3 region has the DNA TGCGCCAGCAGCCAAGATCGGCTAGCGGGGGCACTTCATGAGCAGTTCTTC.

The genes are TRBV19 and TRBJ1-5, with D tentatively TRBD1 (6 bases). V lost 7 bases to trimming and J lost 7 bases, with 17 bases between them. CDR3 size: 14 residues. The V gene's germline CDR1 is LNHDA and CDR2 SQIVND (reference sequence). The CDR3 loop is CASTLGGAGQPQHF. CDR3 in DNA: TGTGCCAGTACCCTCGGGGGGGCTGGACAGCCCCAGCATTTT.

V gene TRBV7-9 combines with J gene TRBJ1-6; D is uncertain. The CDR3 runs to 16 residues. Trimming stripped 1 base from V and 2 bases from J, with 9 bases between. Germline assignment: CDR1 SEHNR and CDR2 FQNEAQ (reference sequence). The CDR3 reads CASSLEGGPYNSPLHF. CDR3 nucleotide sequence: TGTGCCAGCAGCTTAGAAGGCGGCCCCTATAATTCACCCCTCCACTTT.

V and J are TRBV2 and TRBJ2-3; D remains unclear. Trimming removed 4 bases at V and 14 bases at J, with 19 bases between. The length of the CDR3 is 13 residues. In germline, CDR1 is SNHLY, CDR2 FYNNEI. CDR3 sequence (DNA): TGTGCCAGCAGTGTTAACCCCCAGATCGCAGTGTATTTT. Translating it yields CASSVNPQIAVYF.

This chain links TRBV2 with TRBJ1-2; D may be TRBD1 (5 bases). Germline V CDR1 and CDR2: SNHLY, FYNNEI. The CDR3 covers 14 residues. V was shortened by 6 bases and J by 0 bases, with 11 bases between the two germline ends. The CDR3 protein is CASRGLDSNYGYTF. CDR3 bases: TGTGCCAGCAGGGGGCTAGACTCTAACTATGGCTACACCTTC.

CDR3 loop: CASSLGVGRDPYEQYF. In nucleotides, the CDR3 is TGTGCCAGCAGCTTAGGAGTGGGCAGGGATCCCTACGAGCAGTACTTC. The chain is built from TRBV7-8 and TRBJ2-7, with D tentatively TRBD1 (5 bases). CDR1 is SGHVS, CDR2 FQNEAQ, per germline. The CDR3 runs to 16 residues. V lost 1 base and J lost 2, with 15 bases in between.

This sequence joins TRBV5-4 and TRBJ2-3; 10 bases are a match to TRBD1. Looked up from germline, CDR1 is SGHNT and CDR2 is YYREEE (reference sequence). The ends lost 4 bases at V and 4 bases at J; junction bases unmatched: 9. The CDR3 length is 16 residues. The CDR3: CASSRDRGRGADTQYF. The CDR3 DNA follows: TGTGCCAGCAGCCGAGACAGGGGGCGCGGTGCAGATACGCAGTATTTT.

This chain links TRBV7-2 with TRBJ2-7, with D perhaps matching TRBD2 (6 bases). Germline V gives CDR1 SGHTA, CDR2 FQGNSA. The V end lost 4 bases, the J end lost 2 bases, and 18 bases lay between the germline ends. The CDR3 is 16 residues long. CDR3 residues: CASSSFRDGGPYEQYF. CDR3 DNA: TGTGCCAGCAGCTCCTTCCGGGACGGAGGGCCCTACGAGCAGTACTTC.

The chain carries TRBV5-1 and TRBJ1-6, with a weak D call TRBD1 (5 bases). This CDR3 is 15 amino acids long. Trimming shortened V by 1 base and J by 7 bases, and 12 bases separated the two germline ends. Per germline, CDR1 SGHRS and CDR2 YFSETQ. The CDR3 bases are TGCGCCAGCAGCTTGATGGGGGGTACGAATTCACCCCTCCACTTT. Amino acid sequence: CASSLMGGTNSPLHF.

This chain links TRBV6-5 with TRBJ2-5, with 7 bases aligning to TRBD2. Trimming took 4 bases from V and 2 from J; bases not matched to a gene: 7. The CDR3 length is 15 residues. The germline V gene has CDR1 MNHEY and CDR2 SVGAGI. CDR3 sequence (DNA): TGTGCCAGCAGTTCTGTGGGAGGGCCTCAAGAGACCCAGTACTTC. Amino acids: CASSSVGGPQETQYF.

The rearrangement uses TRBV2 and TRBJ2-2, with TRBD1 matching 10 bases. Germline values: CDR1 SNHLY, CDR2 FYNNEI. V lost 5 bases, J lost 6 bases, and 9 bases stayed unmatched. The CDR3 consists of 16 residues. CDR3 region: CASSYWDRGGAGELFF. The CDR3 region has the DNA TGTGCCAGCAGTTACTGGGACAGGGGTGGAGCCGGGGAGCTGTTTTTT.

V is TRBV14 and J is TRBJ2-1, with D maybe TRBD2 (5 bases). The V gene lost 4 bases and the J gene lost 7 bases, with 8 bases spanning the gap. CDR1 SGHDN and CDR2 FVKESK come from the germline V gene. CDR3 length: 12 amino acids. CDR3 sequence (DNA): TGTGCCAGCAGCCGACGAGGGAATGAGCAGTTCTTC. It yields the protein CASSRRGNEQFF.